The present TCR beta chain was sequenced within a study of graft-versus-host responses after intestinal transplantation. Study-wide background: Recipients had multivisceral, liver-intestinal, or isolated intestinal transplants.

Intraepithelial plus lamina propria lymphocytes were released by processing graft tissue. TCRdb keeps only in-frame clones here, not all; method: immunoSEQ multiplex PCR. Among about 15,000 clones, less than 80% were seen once, and the ten largest hold approximately 8.1%. This TCR derives from a human patient who received an intestinal transplant, so some T cells may come from the graft donor. The material sequenced was ileum tissue, taken roughly 720 days after intestinal transplantation.

The DNA for the CDR3 is TGTGCCAGCAGCTTAATTGCAGGGGGCTACGAGCAGTACTTC. Translation: CASSLIAGGYEQYF. The chain is built from TRBV7-6 and TRBJ2-7; the match to TRBD1 covers 7 bases. The germline V gene has CDR1 SGHVS and CDR2 FNYEAQ. The V gene end was trimmed by 2 bases and the J gene end by 3 bases; junction bases not matched to a gene: 4. There are 14 residues in the CDR3.